This TCR beta chain was sequenced in a study of blood T cell repertoires in COVID-19. Study information: Acute-phase and convalescent COVID-19 samples originated in the United States, Italy and Spain. The cDNA or gDNA used as material had been derived from T cells, B-cell-depleted T cells, or PBMCs.

Authors' data handling: Quantification of nucleated cells was approximated via reference gene primer amplification. Clones were read by immunoSEQ multiplex PCR, and TCRdb kept only the in-frame ones, dropping some. V, J and clone size are those of that table, while D and trimming were read from the DNA. The top ten hold less than 11% of the sample, which has around 200,000 clones, approximately 81% seen once. The CDR3 has 14 amino acids. The V gene's germline CDR1 is LNHDA and CDR2 SQIVND (reference sequence). This clone is a singleton in its sample. The sequence came from a woman aged 80 or over with acute or convalescent COVID-19. The chain couples TRBV19 to TRBJ2-7; D may be TRBD1 (6 bases). The sample taken for sequencing was peripheral blood. As DNA, the CDR3 is TGTGCATCCAGTAAGAGAGGGGGTACCTACGAGCAGTACTTC. Translating gives CASSKRGGTYEQYF.